The rows below give T cell receptor beta chains drawn from one sample of a study of human T cells and chemical hapten exposure. TCRdb reprocessed the RACE reads via MiXCR and lists one record per CDR3 protein. Counted here are approximately 50,000 distinct CDR3 sequences, 8.5% to 10% occurring once; the ten biggest clones make up approximately 9.6%. Material: whole blood, obtained in connection with sensitization to the hapten diphenylcyclopropenone (DPC). The source of these receptors is a woman between 25 and 40 years old with alopecia areata. Some clones in this sample may be carry-over from other donors' samples. Both conserved end residues are part of each CDR3. A D gene is named only where the DNA matches it firmly. Clone size appears in some rows only: once, few, many, or a class for an expanded clone.

J gene | clone size | D gene | V gene | CDR3 protein | CDR3 DNA
TRBJ1-1 | many | TRBD1 | TRBV9 | CASSVLEQGGVNTEAFF | TGTGCCAGCAGCGTATTAGAGCAGGGGGGAGTGAACACTGAAGCTTTCTTT
TRBJ2-7 | NA | NA | TRBV29-1 | CSVEDKTGYEQYF | TGCAGCGTTGAAGATAAAACAGGCTACGAGCAGTACTTC
TRBJ2-1 | few | NA | TRBV7-2 | CASSRGPGPQYNEQFF | TGTGCCAGCAGCCGGGGACCCGGCCCCCAGTACAATGAGCAGTTCTTC
TRBJ1-6 | many | TRBD1 | TRBV3-1 | CASSPTGTGNYNSPLHF | TGTGCCAGCAGCCCAACCGGGACAGGGAACTATAATTCACCCCTCCACTTT
TRBJ1-5 | NA | NA | TRBV20-1 | CSAADNQPQHF | TGCAGTGCTGCGGACAATCAGCCCCAGCATTTT
TRBJ1-2 | many | TRBD1 | TRBV24-1 | CATRDSDNYGYTF | TGTGCCACTAGGGACAGCGACAACTATGGCTACACCTTC
TRBJ2-3 | few | NA | TRBV7-2 | CASSSRLAAPDTQYF | TGTGCCAGCAGCTCCAGGTTGGCGGCCCCAGATACGCAGTATTTT
TRBJ2-2 | many | NA | TRBV20-1 | CSAPLQQGGGELFF | TGCAGTGCCCCCCTGCAGCAGGGCGGCGGGGAGCTGTTTTTT
TRBJ1-1 | few | NA | TRBV10-2 | CASSETVRGTEAFF | TGCGCCAGCAGTGAGACGGTGAGGGGCACTGAAGCTTTCTTT
TRBJ1-2 | NA | NA | TRBV21-1 | CASSSWAATNYGYTF | TGTGCCAGCAGCAGCTGGGCCGCCACTAACTATGGCTACACCTTC
TRBJ1-2 | NA | NA | TRBV12-3/TRBV12-4 | CASSSGAHRGGDTF | TGTGCCAGCAGTTCAGGGGCTCACCGTGGTGGCGACACCTTC
TRBJ2-3 | many | TRBD2 | TRBV29-1 | CSGSGGKADTQYF | TGCAGCGGTAGCGGGGGGAAGGCAGATACGCAGTATTTT
TRBJ2-5 | few | TRBD1 | TRBV20-1 | CSAQDRGLEETQYF | TGCAGTGCTCAAGACAGGGGGCTAGAGGAGACCCAGTACTTC
TRBJ2-5 | few | NA | TRBV5-6 | CASSGTERETQYF | TGTGCCAGCAGCGGGACGGAGAGAGAGACCCAGTACTTC
TRBJ2-2 | NA | NA | TRBV3-1 | CASSPQGKMAGELFF | TGTGCCAGCAGCCCCCAGGGAAAGATGGCCGGGGAGCTGTTTTTT
TRBJ1-1 | few | NA | TRBV4-1 | CASSQVSRGTEAFF | TGCGCCAGCAGCCAAGTATCAAGGGGCACTGAAGCTTTCTTT
TRBJ1-4 | many | TRBD1 | TRBV6-5 | CASSYRTGVNEKLFF | TGTGCCAGCAGTTACCGGACAGGCGTTAATGAAAAACTGTTTTTT
TRBJ1-5 | NA | NA | TRBV20-1 | CSARDWAEGSNQPQHF | TGCAGTGCTAGAGATTGGGCTGAGGGTAGCAATCAGCCCCAGCATTTT
TRBJ1-1 | few | NA | TRBV5-1 | CASSSGPSNTEAFF | TGCGCCAGCAGCTCCGGGCCCTCGAACACTGAAGCTTTCTTT
TRBJ1-5 | few | TRBD1 | TRBV7-6 | CASSLWDRGRPQHF | TGTGCCAGCAGCTTATGGGACAGGGGAAGGCCCCAGCATTTT
TRBJ1-1 | many | NA | TRBV5-1 | CASSRQTSNTEAFF | TGCGCCAGCAGCCGACAGACATCTAACACTGAAGCTTTCTTT
TRBJ1-5 | many | NA | TRBV6-6 | CASSYSGGGNQPQHF | TGTGCCAGCAGTTACTCGGGGGGGGGCAATCAGCCCCAGCATTTT
TRBJ1-3 | NA | NA | TRBV5-4 | CARKTVSGNTIYF | TGTGCCAGGAAGACAGTCTCTGGAAACACCATATATTTT
TRBJ2-1 | many | NA | TRBV29-1 | CSVRNNEQFF | TGCAGCGTAAGGAACAATGAGCAGTTCTTC
TRBJ2-5 | few | TRBD2 | TRBV29-1 | CSVQLAGETQYF | TGCAGCGTTCAACTAGCGGGGGAGACCCAGTACTTC
TRBJ2-3 | NA | NA | TRBV5-1 | CASSLDYLGDTQYF | TGCGCCAGCAGCTTGGACTATTTGGGAGATACGCAGTATTTT
TRBJ1-6 | few | TRBD1 | TRBV28 | CASSPKGTGSLSPLHF | TGTGCCAGCAGTCCCAAGGGGACAGGGAGTCTATCACCCCTCCACTTT
TRBJ2-7 | few | NA | TRBV28 | CASKPVGSLYYEQYF | TGTGCCAGCAAGCCCGTCGGGTCCCTTTACTACGAGCAGTACTTC
TRBJ1-5 | NA | TRBD1 | TRBV6-2/TRBV6-3 | CASSSHGTGGTSNQPQHF | TGTGCCAGCAGTAGTCACGGGACAGGGGGTACTAGCAATCAGCCCCAGCATTTT
TRBJ2-7 | few | NA | TRBV20-1 | CSSGTLPYEQYF | TGCAGTTCCGGGACACTTCCCTACGAGCAGTACTTC
TRBJ2-7 | many | NA | TRBV10-3 | CAISPGTDYEQYF | TGTGCCATCAGTCCCGGGACTGATTACGAGCAGTACTTC
TRBJ2-4 | NA | TRBD2 | TRBV3-1 | CASSQDGRGMRLNIQYF | TGTGCCAGCAGCCAAGATGGGCGGGGGATGCGATTAAACATTCAGTACTTC
TRBJ2-5 | few | TRBD2 | TRBV29-1 | CSATSGGLETQYF | TGCAGCGCTACTAGCGGGGGTCTGGAGACCCAGTACTTC
TRBJ2-7 | many | TRBD1 | TRBV20-1 | CSAPDKTGINEQYF | TGCAGTGCTCCTGACAAGACAGGGATAAACGAGCAGTACTTC
TRBJ2-5 | NA | NA | TRBV7-2 | CASSRILKRETQYF | TGTGCCAGCAGCAGAATCCTTAAGAGAGAGACCCAGTACTTC
TRBJ2-7 | many | NA | TRBV30 | CAWSVSLGYEQYF | TGTGCCTGGAGTGTTAGTTTGGGGTACGAGCAGTACTTC
TRBJ2-5 | NA | TRBD2 | TRBV6-1 | CASFRAGEYQETQYF | TGTGCCAGCTTTCGAGCGGGGGAGTACCAAGAGACCCAGTACTTC
TRBJ2-6 | few | TRBD2 | TRBV14 | CASSQEEEAGGPLGANVLTF | TGTGCCAGCAGCCAAGAGGAAGAAGCGGGGGGGCCGCTCGGGGCCAACGTCCTGACTTTC
TRBJ2-7 | NA | NA | TRBV6-5 | CASSVKWGGEQYF | TGTGCCAGCAGTGTCAAATGGGGAGGCGAGCAGTACTTC
TRBJ2-3 | few | TRBD2 | TRBV18 | CASSPPGLAGGHDTQYF | TGTGCCAGCTCACCACCGGGACTAGCGGGGGGGCACGATACGCAGTATTTT
TRBJ1-2 | few | TRBD1 | TRBV19 | CASTFGQGDYGYTF | TGTGCCAGTACCTTCGGGCAGGGGGACTATGGCTACACCTTC